The T cell receptor beta chain described here comes from a study of cytomegalovirus exposure and HLA in healthy donors. Overall study results and limits: Most TCR sequences showed up rarely, but some public TCRs showed up in many donors.

Assay used: immunoSEQ multiplex PCR; TCRdb lists only in-frame clones, some missing. This table has 200,000 to 300,000 clones, about 90% appearing once. Germline CDR1 reads MNHNS; CDR2 reads SASEGT. Trimming stripped 2 bases from V and 3 bases from J, with 11 bases between. The CDR3 is 15 residues long. A remark on this clone: Its cognate antigen is unknown.

Sequencing was performed on PBMCs. This receptor was obtained from a man between 18 and 35 years old in good health and CMV-seropositive. The rearrangement links TRBV6-1 to TRBJ1-3; D remains ambiguous. DNA of the CDR3: TGTGCCAGCAGTGAATGGGTCCAAGGTGGAAACACCATATATTTT. Amino acid sequence: CASSEWVQGGNTIYF.